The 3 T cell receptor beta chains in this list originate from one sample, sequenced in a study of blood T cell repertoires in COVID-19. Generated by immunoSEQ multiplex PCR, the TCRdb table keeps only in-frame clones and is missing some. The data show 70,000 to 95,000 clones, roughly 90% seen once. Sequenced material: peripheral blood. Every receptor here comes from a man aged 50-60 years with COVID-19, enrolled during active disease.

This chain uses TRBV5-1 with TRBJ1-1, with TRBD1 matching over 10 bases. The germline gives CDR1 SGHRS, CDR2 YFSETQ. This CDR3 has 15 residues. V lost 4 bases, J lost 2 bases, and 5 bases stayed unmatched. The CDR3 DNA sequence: TGCGCCAGCAGCACGACAGGGGGCGGAAACACTGAAGCTTTCTTT. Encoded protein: CASSTTGGGNTEAFF.

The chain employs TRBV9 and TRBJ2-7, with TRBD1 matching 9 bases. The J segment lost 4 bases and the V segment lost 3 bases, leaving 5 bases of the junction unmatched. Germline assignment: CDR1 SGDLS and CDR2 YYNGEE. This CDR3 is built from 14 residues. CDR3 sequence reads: CASSASGQGYEQYF. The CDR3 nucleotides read TGTGCCAGCAGCGCCTCGGGACAGGGTTACGAGCAGTACTTC.

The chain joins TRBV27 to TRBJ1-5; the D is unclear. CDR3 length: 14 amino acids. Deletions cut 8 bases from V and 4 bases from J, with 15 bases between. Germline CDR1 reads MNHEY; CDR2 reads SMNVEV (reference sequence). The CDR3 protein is CASAGSGGNQPQHF. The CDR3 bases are TGTGCCAGCGCAGGAAGCGGTGGAAATCAGCCCCAGCATTTT.